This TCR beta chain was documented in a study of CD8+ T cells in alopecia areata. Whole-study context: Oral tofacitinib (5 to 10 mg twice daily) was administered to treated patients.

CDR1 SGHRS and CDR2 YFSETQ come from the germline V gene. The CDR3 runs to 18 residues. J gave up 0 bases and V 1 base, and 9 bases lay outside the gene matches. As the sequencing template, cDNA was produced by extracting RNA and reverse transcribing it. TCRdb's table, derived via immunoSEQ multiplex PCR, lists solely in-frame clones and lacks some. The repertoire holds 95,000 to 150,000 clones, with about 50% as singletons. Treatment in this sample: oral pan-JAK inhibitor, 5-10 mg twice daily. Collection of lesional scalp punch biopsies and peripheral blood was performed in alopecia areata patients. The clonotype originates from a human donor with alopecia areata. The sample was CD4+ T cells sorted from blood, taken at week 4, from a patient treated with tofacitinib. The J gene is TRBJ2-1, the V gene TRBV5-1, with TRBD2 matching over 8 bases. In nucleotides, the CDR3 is TGCGCCAGCAGCTTGAGAGCTAGCGGGCTTTCCTCCTACAATGAGCAGTTCTTC. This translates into CASSLRASGLSSYNEQFF. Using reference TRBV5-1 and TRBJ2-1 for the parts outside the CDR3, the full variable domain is KAGVTQTPRYLIKTRGQQVTLSCSPISGHRSVSWYQQTPGQGLQFLFEYFSETQRNKGNFPGRFSGRQFSNSRSEMNVSTLELGDSALYLCASSLRASGLSSYNEQFFGPGTRLTVL.